This entry features one T cell receptor (beta chain) sequence. Its specificity is not known. TCR beta libraries were prepared from cDNA with unique molecular identifiers. MiXCR, run by TCRdb on the PCR reads, gives a single entry per CDR3 protein. This sample yields hundreds of thousands of distinct CDR3 sequences, of which 55% to 60% are seen a single time; 10% to 12% belongs to the top ten. These data originate in a study of post-analysis software for immune sequencing data. Study results and limitations: In patients, about 5 TRBV segments were more frequent than in controls, with TRBV5-6, TRBV5-1 and TRBV20-1 among them. Controls showed significantly higher normalized Chao1 diversity than did multiple sclerosis patients.

This CDR3 is built from 17 residues. V lost 2 bases, J lost 0 bases, and 6 bases stayed unmatched. Germline CDR1 SGHKS, CDR2 YYEKEE (reference sequence). The receptor's source is a girl aged 2 to 10 with multiple sclerosis. The chain uses TRBV5-5 and TRBJ1-5; 9 nucleotides match TRBD1. The specimen sequenced was blood. For the CDR3, the DNA is TGTGCCAGCAGCTTTACAGGGGGCGCAGATAGCAATCAGCCCCAGCATTTT. Its protein is CASSFTGGADSNQPQHF.